A selection of T cell receptor beta chains follows, all from one sample in a study of regulatory T cells in long-lasting Graves disease. TCRdb reanalysed the multiplex PCR reads using MiXCR and keeps one entry per CDR3 protein. The sample contains 400,000 to 500,000 distinct CDR3 sequences, roughly a fifth of which appear only once. Material: peripheral blood mononuclear cells (PBMCs), obtained when the disease was refractory, from a patient treated with antithyroid drugs. The receptors derive from a female donor with Graves disease. CDR3s include the opening cysteine and the closing phenylalanine or tryptophan. Each record gives: J gene, V gene, clone size, CDR3 protein. Clone size is not always given. Where it is, it says once, few, many or a class for expanded clones.

TRBJ1-2 TRBV4-1 few CASSQGREANYGYTF
TRBJ1-2 TRBV28 many CASSLDPGVYGYTF
TRBJ2-2 TRBV28 many CASRRAQNTGELFF
TRBJ1-5 TRBV25-1 . CASSAQGALNQPQHF
TRBJ2-3 TRBV5-1 few CASSWEPSDTQYF
TRBJ2-7 TRBV27 . CASSLGRVPSYEQYF
TRBJ2-5 TRBV3-1 many CASIGGSRQETQYF
TRBJ1-1 TRBV30 many CAWSKDSSTEAFF
TRBJ2-2 TRBV15 many CATSRDPAQLNTGELFF
TRBJ1-5 TRBV19 many CASSMAQLLQDQPQHF
TRBJ2-7 TRBV2 . CASSQDSISGRLSVQYF
TRBJ2-5 TRBV29-1 many CSASSGSGETQYF
TRBJ2-7 TRBV2 . CASSEAGGGTYEQYF
TRBJ2-5 TRBV5-1 . CASSQGPESQETQCF
TRBJ2-7 TRBV5-6 . CASSLRLAGGKGEQYF
TRBJ1-1 TRBV6-1 many CASRLTLNTEAFF
TRBJ2-2 TRBV28 many CASTRPGTSGANTGELFF
TRBJ2-7 TRBV7-9 many CASSSSGTGPYEQYF
TRBJ1-1 TRBV19 few CASSIDLGGEAFF
TRBJ1-3 TRBV5-1 few CASSLSAFGGGNTIYF
TRBJ2-2 TRBV7-9 . CAGSRALKPELFF
TRBJ2-4 TRBV20-1 many CSARRGRLAKNIQYF
TRBJ1-2 TRBV4-1 . CASSGSIHRDRDYGYTF
TRBJ1-2 TRBV3-1 many CASSQNTGFGYTF
TRBJ2-2 TRBV25-1 many CASSAPFEGLATGELFF
TRBJ2-7 TRBV5-1 . CASRPDIQGEQYF
TRBJ1-1 TRBV27 . CASSLHQGAGDTEAFF
TRBJ2-1 TRBV25-1 once CASSGGGDGPLHGQFF
TRBJ2-7 TRBV3-1 many CASSQYVVAGAYEQYF